The source of this T cell receptor beta chain is a study of post-analysis software for immune sequencing data (dated by TCRdb to between 2014 and 2017). Broadly, across the study: The recorded disease courses included relapsing-remitting, secondary progressive and progressive-relapsing multiple sclerosis, and some patients had no subtype annotation. A subset of samples was prepared in parallel using single-end sample barcoding, then pooled and co-amplified after Illumina adapter ligation. The patient repertoires were set against under 12 previously published healthy control repertoires from donors whose ages ranged from roughly 6 to 25 years.

The library was generated by PCR. The run used an Illumina HiSeq 2500. To reduce PCR and sequencing biases, unique molecular identifiers were incorporated into the TCR beta cDNA libraries. Approximately 500,000 cDNA molecules were obtained for every 1 to 10 million input T cells, so each molecule roughly corresponded to one T cell. The patient libraries were prepared and sequenced with the same protocol used for the earlier healthy control dataset. Samples belonging to the same batch were prepared together, multiplexed and sequenced on a shared HiSeq lane. Under the source paper's analysis protocol: Raw barcoded reads were processed with MIGEC, discarding single-read molecular identifier groups before consensus assembly and CDR3 extraction. VDJtools was used for post-analysis of the clonotype tables, and diversity was normalized by down-sampling every dataset to the size of the smallest sample. In repertoire overlap clustering, CDR3 amino acid sequences, but not nucleotide sequences, were matched to correct batch-related cross-sample contamination. Using fastp trimming at Q25 and MiXCR clonotype assembly, TCRdb reanalyzed the public sequencing data and kept in-frame beta chains. Rows matching on CDR3 protein sequence are summarized as one entry with the most common DNA and genes. The V and J calls shown here were made by TCRdb, not taken from the authors' results. The sample has 820,000 or so distinct CDR3 sequences on record, 53% of them singletons. Approximately 4.2% of the sample lies in the top ten.

This clonotype has a handful of counts. Its target antigen remains unknown. Nothing much larger sits one base from this clone, and base qualities are not available. V is clipped by 3 bases and J by 1 base, and the sequence between their germline boundaries is 11 bases long. From its cysteine to its phenylalanine, the CDR3 spans 14 amino acids. Only the CDR3 DNA stays, 42 bases, in frame from base 1. The germline V gene (reference sequence) yields DFQATT for CDR1 and SNEGSKA for CDR2. General findings and caveats noted by the study authors: Significantly lower normalized Chao1 diversity was found in multiple sclerosis patients than in controls, suggesting substantial peripheral T-cell clonal expansion. Patients showed significantly higher frequencies than controls for several TRBV segments, among them TRBV5-6, TRBV5-1 and TRBV20-1. Direct clustering with F measure showed strong co-clustering of samples prepared in the same batch, prompting a batch-effect correction. The multiple sclerosis patient group was slightly younger than the control group.

TCR beta repertoires were profiled from peripheral blood of about a dozen young patients with multiple sclerosis to demonstrate the VDJtools post-analysis software. Multiple sclerosis patients were children and adolescents aged about 6 to 15 years. The receptor was isolated from a girl aged 5-17 years with multiple sclerosis. Rearrangement joined TRBV20-1 to TRBJ2-3; tentative D gene TRBD2, with 5 bases matching. The sample consisted of blood. The DNA is TGCAGTGCTAGGTTCGACGGGGGCACAGATACGCAGTATTTT. Its product reads: CSARFDGGTDTQYF.